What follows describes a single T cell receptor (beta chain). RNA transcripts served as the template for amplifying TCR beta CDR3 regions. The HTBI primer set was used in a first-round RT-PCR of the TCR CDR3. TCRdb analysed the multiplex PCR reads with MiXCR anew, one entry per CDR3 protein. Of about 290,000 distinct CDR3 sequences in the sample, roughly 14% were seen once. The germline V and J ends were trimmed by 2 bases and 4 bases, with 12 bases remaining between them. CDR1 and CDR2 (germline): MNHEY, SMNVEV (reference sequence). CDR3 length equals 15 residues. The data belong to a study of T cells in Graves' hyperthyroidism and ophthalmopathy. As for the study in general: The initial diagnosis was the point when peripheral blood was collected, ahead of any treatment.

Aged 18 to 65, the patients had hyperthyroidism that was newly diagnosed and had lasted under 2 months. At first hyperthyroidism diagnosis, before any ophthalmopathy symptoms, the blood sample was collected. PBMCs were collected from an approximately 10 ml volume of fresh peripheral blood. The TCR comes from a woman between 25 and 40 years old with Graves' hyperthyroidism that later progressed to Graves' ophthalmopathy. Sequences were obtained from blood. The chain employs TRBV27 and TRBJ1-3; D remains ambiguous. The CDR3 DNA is TGTGCCAGCAGTTTAGCGGCCACAACGGGAAACACCATATATTTT. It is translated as CASSLAATTGNTIYF.